The TCR beta chain under discussion was sequenced for a study of tumor-infiltrating lymphocytes in glioblastoma multiforme. General study results and limits: The TCR and somatic mutation analysis included just one glioblastoma patient.

Worth noting for this clonotype: Its antigen is currently unknown. One end of the junction fails to match germline, which may point to a read error.

TCR beta libraries were built from RNA through three nested multiplex PCR rounds using modified ARM-PCR. TCRdb reprocessed the multiplex PCR reads with MiXCR, giving one entry per CDR3 protein. The data contain around 30,000 distinct CDR3 sequences, 60% to 75% of them singletons. Germline CDR1 MNHEY, CDR2 SVGAGI. The CDR3 consists of 16 residues. The V call is TRBV6-5, the J call TRBJ2-2; tentatively, D is TRBD2 (5 bases). Sequencing was carried out using brain tumor tissue. This clonotype was sampled from a male donor with glioblastoma. In DNA, the CDR3 is TGTGCCAGCAGTTCTGGCAGGCTCGCGAACACCGGGAAGCTGTTTTTT. It codes for CASSSGRLANTGKLFF.